The text below deals with one T cell receptor (beta chain). The target of this receptor is not known. Base quality data are lacking; no much larger clone is found one base away. Per the germline V gene (reference sequence), LGHDT is the CDR1 and YNNKEL is the CDR2. The CDR3 covers 16 residues, taking in both the cysteine and the phenylalanine. CDR3 DNA only is kept here, 48 bases in frame from base 1. The V and J ends are trimmed by 0 bases and 2 bases, leaving 8 bases between them. This sample stems from a study of blood T cell repertoires in COVID-19 (dated by TCRdb to the early 2020s). Background for the entire study: The collaborator samples originated in the United States, Italy and Spain and spanned the acute and convalescent phases of COVID-19. The prospective study material was composed of cDNA or gDNA derived from T cells, B-cell-depleted T cells, or PBMCs. Subjects who had been exposed to COVID-19, were actively infected with it, or had recovered from it provided the deeply sampled blood TCRbeta repertoires that made up the dataset. The repertoires were made available in a free public database intended to serve as a resource for research on the immune response to SARS-CoV-2. The samples were drawn from the first 160 participants of the ongoing ImmuneRACE study and from 1,200 or so subjects provided by 6 global collaborators. A de-identified subject ID, COVID-19 status, age in years and sex were almost always included in the sample metadata. Where available, HLA class I and class II types were obtained from metadata supplied by the sample provider rather than from assay-based typing.

What the authors observed across the whole study: How much clinical and demographic metadata was included differed by source and by participant, and the metadata was provided uncurated.

TCRbeta CDR3 regions were amplified from genomic DNA by means of the immunoSEQ Assay, a bias-controlled multiplex PCR. In the source study's methods: Nucleated cell counts per sample were estimated from amplification of reference gene primers within the assay. To quantify the absolute abundance of each unique TCRbeta CDR3 rearrangement, sequence reads were collapsed and filtered. For each sample, productive Simpson clonality was calculated as the square root of Simpson's diversity index over productive rearrangements. TCRdb stores this immuneACCESS table with in-frame sequences only. Part of the clones is absent; in the studies checked, under half of the shortfall reflects unresolved V genes, and no reason is known for the rest. The V and J calls and clone size are taken from that table; D and trimming were inferred from the DNA. This sample has around 200,000 clones in its table, and 84% of those were observed once. Approximately 4% of the sample comes from the top ten.

Whole blood was collected in K2EDTA tubes by collaborating institutions according to the institutions' own protocols. For TCRbeta analysis, collaborator samples were shipped as frozen whole blood, as isolated PBMCs, or as DNA extracted from either sample type. The sequencing sample was made of peripheral blood. The chain is made from TRBV3-1 (or the pseudogene TRBV3-2) and TRBJ2-6, with the D segment identity uncertain. This clonotype was sampled from a man aged 45 to 65 with active or convalescent COVID-19. The CDR3 loop reads CASSQELAAGANVLTF. At the DNA level, the sequence is TGTGCCAGCAGCCAAGAACTGGCGGCTGGGGCCAACGTCCTGACTTTC.